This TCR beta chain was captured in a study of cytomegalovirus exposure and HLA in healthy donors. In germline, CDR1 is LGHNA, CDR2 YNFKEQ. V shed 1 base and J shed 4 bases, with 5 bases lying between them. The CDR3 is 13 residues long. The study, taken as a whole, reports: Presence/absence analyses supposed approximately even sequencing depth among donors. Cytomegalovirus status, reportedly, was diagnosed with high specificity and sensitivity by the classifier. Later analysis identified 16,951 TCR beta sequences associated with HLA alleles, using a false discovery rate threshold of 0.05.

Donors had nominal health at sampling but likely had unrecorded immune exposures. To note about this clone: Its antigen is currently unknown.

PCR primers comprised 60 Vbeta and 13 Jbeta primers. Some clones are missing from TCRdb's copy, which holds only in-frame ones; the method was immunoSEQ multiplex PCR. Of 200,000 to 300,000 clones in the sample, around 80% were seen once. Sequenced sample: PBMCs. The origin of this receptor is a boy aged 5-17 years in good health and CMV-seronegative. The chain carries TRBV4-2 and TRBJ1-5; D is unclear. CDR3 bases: TGTGCCAGCAGCCAAGTGAGGAATCAGCCCCAGCATTTT. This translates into CASSQVRNQPQHF.